The present entry profiles one TCR beta chain with its context. MiXCR, applied by TCRdb to the PCR reads, yields one record per CDR3 protein. The data contain 2,000 or so distinct CDR3 sequences, roughly half of them singletons. The germline V gene encodes CDR1 MNHNS and CDR2 SASEGT. The CDR3 sequence is 13 residues long. Between the trimmed V and J ends, which lost 4 bases and 8 bases, there was a span of 11 bases. These data come from a study of immune characterization of retroperitoneal liposarcoma. This sequence originates from a female donor with retroperitoneal liposarcoma. Sequenced material: tumor tissue. This rearrangement joins TRBV6-1 to TRBJ1-4; D is perhaps TRBD1 (5 bases). Here the CDR3 DNA reads TGTGCCAGCAGTGGCCAGGGAGGAGAAAAACTGTTTTTT. Residues: CASSGQGGEKLFF.